This TCR beta chain comes out of a study of blood T cell repertoires in COVID-19 (dated by TCRdb to 2018 to 2021). Background on the whole study: Samples from collaborators originated in the United States, Italy and Spain and spanned both the acute and convalescent phases of COVID-19. The material from the prospective study consisted of cDNA or gDNA derived from T cells, B-cell-depleted T cells, or PBMCs. Deeply sampled blood TCRbeta repertoires from subjects exposed to, actively infected with, or recovered from COVID-19 were included in the dataset. The repertoires were made available in a free public database intended to serve as a resource for research on the immune response to SARS-CoV-2. Samples were obtained from the ongoing ImmuneRACE study (first 160 participants) and from about 1,300 subjects provided by 6 global collaborators. A de-identified subject ID, COVID-19 status, age in years and sex were almost always included in the sample metadata. Where HLA class I and class II types were available, the types were taken from metadata supplied by the sample provider, not from assay-based typing.

Overall results and qualifications from the work: The quantity of clinical and demographic metadata differed by source and by participant and was supplied without curation.

This clone has only one observation. The antigen it binds to is not known. The input lacks base qualities; no much larger clone sits a single base away. Enrolling through a virtual design, the prospective study's participants ranged in age from roughly 18 to 95 years and lived across more than 20 United States geographic areas. In the prospective study, cohorts were assigned on the basis of participant-reported clinical history obtained from a screening survey and a study questionnaire. Recovered participants in ImmuneRACE Cohort 3 were defined as having two consecutive negative NP/OP PCR tests, clearance from a healthcare professional, or resolution of symptoms. Each participant in the prospective study had whole blood, serum and a nasopharyngeal or oropharyngeal swab collected by mobile phlebotomists. Additional blood draws and questionnaires over an approximately 2-month period could optionally be provided by prospective study participants. Blood samples from the prospective study were shipped frozen or at room temperature prior to DNA extraction.

From the cysteine up to the phenylalanine, the CDR3 has a length of 13 residues. Solely the CDR3 DNA is kept, with 39 bases framed from the first base. V lost 6 bases and J lost 3 bases; the stretch between them is 15 bases long. CDR1 and CDR2 were assigned from the germline V gene (reference sequence) as DFQATT and SNEGSKA. The immunoSEQ Assay, a bias-controlled multiplex PCR, was used to amplify TCRbeta CDR3 regions from genomic DNA. The authors processed their data as follows. Nucleated cell counts per sample were estimated from amplification of reference gene primers within the assay. To quantify the absolute abundance of each unique TCRbeta CDR3 rearrangement, sequence reads were collapsed and filtered. For each sample, productive Simpson clonality was calculated as the square root of Simpson's diversity index over productive rearrangements. TCRdb took over this immuneACCESS table, retaining in-frame rearrangements with V and J assigned. Such tables are incomplete; in checked studies, under half of the missing clones stem from an unresolved V gene, and the remainder is unexplained. V, J and clone size are taken as reported in that table, and D and trimming were inferred from the DNA itself. Present in this sample are under 250,000 clones, around 90% of which were seen just once. The ten biggest clones cover 10% to 12% of the sample.

The chain joins TRBV20-1 to TRBJ2-7; the D gene cannot be resolved reliably. The sample was PBMCs or T cells enriched from blood (not recorded which). The receptor was isolated from a man under 40 who had recovered from COVID-19. The sequenced DNA is TGCAGTGCCAGTACAGTAGACCTCTACGAGCAGTACTTC. It translates to CSASTVDLYEQYF.